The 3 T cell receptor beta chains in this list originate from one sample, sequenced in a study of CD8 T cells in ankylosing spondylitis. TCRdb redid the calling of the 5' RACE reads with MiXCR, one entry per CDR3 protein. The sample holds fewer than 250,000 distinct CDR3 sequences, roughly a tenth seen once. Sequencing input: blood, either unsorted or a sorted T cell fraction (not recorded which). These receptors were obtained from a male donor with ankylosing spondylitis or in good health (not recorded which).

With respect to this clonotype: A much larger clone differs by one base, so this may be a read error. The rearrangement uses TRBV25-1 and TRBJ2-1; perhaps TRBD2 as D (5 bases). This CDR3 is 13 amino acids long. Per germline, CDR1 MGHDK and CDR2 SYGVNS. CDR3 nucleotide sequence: TGTGTCAGCAGTGATATCCGAGGGAATGAGCAGTTCTTC. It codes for CVSSDIRGNEQFF.

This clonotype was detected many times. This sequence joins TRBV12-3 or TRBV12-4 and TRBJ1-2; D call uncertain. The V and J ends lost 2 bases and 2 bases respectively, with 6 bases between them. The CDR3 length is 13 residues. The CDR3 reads CASSLRENYGYTF. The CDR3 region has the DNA TGTGCCAGCAGTTTACGGGAGAACTATGGCTACACCTTC.

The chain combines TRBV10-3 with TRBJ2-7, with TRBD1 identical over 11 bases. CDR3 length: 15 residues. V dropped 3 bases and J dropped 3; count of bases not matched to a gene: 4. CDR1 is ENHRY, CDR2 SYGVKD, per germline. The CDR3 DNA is TGTGCCATCAGTGATCTAGGGACAGGGGGCTACGAGCAGTACTTC. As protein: CAISDLGTGGYEQYF.